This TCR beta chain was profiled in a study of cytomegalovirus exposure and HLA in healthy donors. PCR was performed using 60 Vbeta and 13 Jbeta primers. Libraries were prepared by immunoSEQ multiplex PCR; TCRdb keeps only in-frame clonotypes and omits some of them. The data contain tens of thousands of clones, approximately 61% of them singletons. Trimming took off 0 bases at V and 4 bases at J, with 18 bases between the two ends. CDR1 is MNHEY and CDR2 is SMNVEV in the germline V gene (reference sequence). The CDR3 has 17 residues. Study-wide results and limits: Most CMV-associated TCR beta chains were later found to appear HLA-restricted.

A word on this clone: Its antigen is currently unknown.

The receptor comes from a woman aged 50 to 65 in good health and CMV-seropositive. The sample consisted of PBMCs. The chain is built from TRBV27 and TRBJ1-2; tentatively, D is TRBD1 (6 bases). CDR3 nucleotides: TGTGCCAGCAGTTTATCAACCTGGGCGGGGGGCGGCTATGGCTACACCTTC. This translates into CASSLSTWAGGGYGYTF.